This T cell receptor beta chain is from a study of neurological immune-mediated disorders. This clonotype has ten or more counts. Its cognate antigen is unknown. The CDR3 is 15 residues long. J gave up 6 bases and V 6 bases, and 5 bases lay outside the gene matches. A blood bank in Maryland, USA, provided the volunteers who served as healthy controls. The cDNA was generated by 5'RACE with 10-nucleotide random UMIs. Every sequencing run drew on 15-18 subjects and yielded over 160 million TCR-beta sequences. In TCRdb, the 5' RACE reads were re-called with MiXCR into one record per CDR3 protein. The sample contains under 85,000 distinct CDR3 sequences, approximately 10% of which appear only once. Study-level points and caveats: No expanded-clone CDR3 amino acid sequence recurred across subjects, suggesting private TCR-beta repertoires.

The clonotype comes from a man aged 35 to 55 in good health. Sequencing was done on a sample of PBMCs. V is TRBV12-3 or TRBV12-4 and J is TRBJ2-1, with 13 positions matching TRBD2. This chain's CDR3 is CASSPRLAGGNEQFF. CDR3 sequence (DNA): TGTGCCAGCAGCCCAAGACTAGCGGGGGGCAATGAGCAGTTCTTC.